The rows below give T cell receptor beta chains drawn from one sample of a study of cytomegalovirus exposure and HLA in healthy donors. Clones were sequenced by immunoSEQ multiplex PCR, and TCRdb holds only the in-frame ones, with some missing. The sample has more than 250,000 clones; just over 85% are singletons. The sequenced sample was PBMCs. The receptors come from a woman aged 18-29 years in good health and CMV-seronegative. CDR3s include the opening cysteine and the closing phenylalanine or tryptophan. The D gene is left open where the match is weak. The size of a clone is reported for some rows only, either as once, few or many, or as a class for expanded clones.

NA TRBJ2-5 TRBV5-1 TRBD1 TGCGCCAGCAGCTTTTGGTCCATCGGGACAGGGGAGACCCAGTACTTC CASSFWSIGTGETQYF
few TRBJ2-7 TRBV11-3 TRBD1 TGTGCCAGCAGCTTGGGACAGGGAGGCGAGCAGTACTTC CASSLGQGGEQYF
NA TRBJ1-4 TRBV19 TRBD1 TGTGCCAGTCGGCGAGACAGGGGTGAAAAACTGTTTTTT CASRRDRGEKLFF
NA TRBJ2-3 TRBV5-1 NA TGCGCCAGCAGCCAGTCCAGCACAGATACGCAGTATTTT CASSQSSTDTQYF
NA TRBJ1-5 TRBV19 TRBD1 TGTGCCAGCTCACAGATCGGACAGGGGGCAGGGCAGCCCCAGCATTTT CASSQIGQGAGQPQHF
once TRBJ1-1 TRBV6-5 TRBD1 TGTGCCAGCAGTTCCCAGGGGGACACTGAAGCTTTCTTT CASSSQGDTEAFF
NA TRBJ1-5 TRBV7-7 NA TGTGCCAGCAGCTTGACAGCGAATCAGCCCCAGCATTTT CASSLTANQPQHF
NA TRBJ1-2 TRBV9 NA TGTGCCAGCAGCGAACCGGGAGGCAAGGAGGGCTACACCTTC CASSEPGGKEGYTF
NA TRBJ2-5 TRBV15 NA TGTGCCACCAGCAGAGGTTTGGGGGGAGAGACCCAGTACTTC CATSRGLGGETQYF
NA TRBJ2-3 TRBV5-1 TRBD1 TGCGCCAGCGGGACCGGGACAGGGCCTCCAGATACGCAGTATTTT CASGTGTGPPDTQYF
NA TRBJ2-2 TRBV5-1 NA TGCGCCAGCAGCTGGGGCGCGGCGAACACCGGGGAGCTGTTTTTT CASSWGAANTGELFF
NA TRBJ1-4 TRBV19 NA TGTGCCAGTAGTATTCAAGGGGGTCGGGAAAAACTGTTTTTT CASSIQGGREKLFF
NA TRBJ2-6 TRBV30 NA TGTGCCTGGAGTACAGGGACCGGGGCCAACGTCCTGACTTTC CAWSTGTGANVLTF
NA TRBJ2-1 TRBV27 TRBD1 TGTGCCAGCAGTCGACAGGGTACCTACAATGAGCAGTTCTTC CASSRQGTYNEQFF
NA TRBJ2-3 TRBV6-4 NA TGTGCCAGCAGTGAAGACGGGATCGCAGATACGCAGTATTTT CASSEDGIADTQYF
NA TRBJ2-3 TRBV14 NA TGTGCCAGCAGCCAAGATGAGGCTAGCACAGATACGCAGTATTTT CASSQDEASTDTQYF
few TRBJ1-5 TRBV7-2 NA TGTGCCAGCAGGACGGACTCGTTGACCGCTCAGCCCCAGCATTTT CASRTDSLTAQPQHF
NA TRBJ1-5 TRBV2 TRBD1 TGTGCCAGCAGTGAAGCGGGAGACAGGGTCAGCTTAAGAGGACAGCCCCAGCATTTT CASSEAGDRVSLRGQPQHF
NA TRBJ2-2 TRBV19 TRBD1 TGTGCCACCAAAATGGGACAGGGGAGCACCGGGGAGCTGTTTTTT CATKMGQGSTGELFF
NA TRBJ1-2 TRBV28 NA TGTGCCAGCAGTCCCCACGCTGGGGGCCGCTATGGCTACACCTTC CASSPHAGGRYGYTF
once TRBJ2-7 TRBV9 NA TGTGCCAGCAGCGCACCACCCTACGGGGACTTCTCGGACGAGCAGTACTTC CASSAPPYGDFSDEQYF
NA TRBJ2-2 TRBV5-1 NA TGCGCCAGCAGCTTGGTACCCGGGTCCGGGGAGCTGTTTTTT CASSLVPGSGELFF
few TRBJ1-4 TRBV6-5 TRBD1 TGTGCCAGCAGGAGGACAGGAGGAAATGAAAAACTGTTTTTT CASRRTGGNEKLFF
NA TRBJ2-3 TRBV5-1 NA TGCGCCAGCAGACCCCTAGCGCTTAGCACAGATACGCAGTATTTT CASRPLALSTDTQYF
NA TRBJ2-5 TRBV7-7 TRBD1 TGTGCCAGCAGCTTAAGGACAGGGATAGAGACCCAGTACTTC CASSLRTGIETQYF
NA TRBJ1-4 TRBV9 NA TGTGCCAGCAGCGTACGGGCCGGCGGGAATGAAAAACTGTTTTTT CASSVRAGGNEKLFF
NA TRBJ1-3 TRBV11-3 NA TGTGCCAGCAGCTTAGGAGGGCCCCTCTCTGGAAACACCATATATTTT CASSLGGPLSGNTIYF
NA TRBJ2-7 TRBV25-1 TRBD1 TGTGCCAGCACCGACTCCGGGACAGGGGGCTACGAGCAGTACTTC CASTDSGTGGYEQYF
NA TRBJ2-3 TRBV6-5 TRBD2 TGTGCCAGCAGTCCGGCTAGCGGAAGCACAGATACGCAGTATTTT CASSPASGSTDTQYF
once TRBJ2-4 TRBV6-5 NA TGTGCCAGCAGGGTGGGAGGTCGGAACATTCAGTACTTC CASRVGGRNIQYF
NA TRBJ1-5 TRBV19 TRBD1 TGTGCCAGTAGTTCAACGGGACAGGCACCCCAGCATTTT CASSSTGQAPQHF
NA TRBJ2-7 TRBV4-3 TRBD2 TGCGCCAGCACCCAAGGCCTTGCGGGAGACGGGGTCTACGAGCAGTACTTC CASTQGLAGDGVYEQYF
NA TRBJ2-2 TRBV4-3 TRBD1 TGCGCCAGCAGCCAAGCTTTGGGACAGTTGGACACCGGGGAGCTGTTTTTT CASSQALGQLDTGELFF
NA TRBJ2-4 TRBV18 NA TGTGCCAGCTCACGAGGGTGGTCCATTCAGTACTTC CASSRGWSIQYF
NA TRBJ1-5 TRBV15 TRBD1 TGTGCCACCAGCAGAGAGGGACAGAATCAGCCCCAGCATTTT CATSREGQNQPQHF
NA TRBJ2-7 TRBV5-4 NA TGTGCCAGCAGCTTGGCAGGGGCGGAGTACGAGCAGTACTTC CASSLAGAEYEQYF
NA TRBJ2-1 TRBV27 TRBD2 TGTGCCAGCACCCCAAGCGGGAGCTCCTACAATGAGCAGTTCTTC CASTPSGSSYNEQFF
NA TRBJ1-5 TRBV7-2 NA TGTGCCAGCAGCTTAGTAGAGAAGTACAGCTCCTCCGATCAGCCCCAGCATTTT CASSLVEKYSSSDQPQHF
NA TRBJ2-3 TRBV27 TRBD2 TGTGCCAGCAGTCCCCTGGGACTAGCGGACACAGATACGCAGTATTTT CASSPLGLADTDTQYF
once TRBJ2-1 TRBV7-8 TRBD1 TGTGCCAGCAGCTTCCCCGGACAGGGGTCCTACAATGAGCAGTTCTTC CASSFPGQGSYNEQFF
NA TRBJ2-7 TRBV19 NA TGTGCCAGTAGTATATACGAGGGAAGCGTCTACGAGCAGTACTTC CASSIYEGSVYEQYF
NA TRBJ2-1 TRBV7-8 NA TGTGCCAGCAGCTCCCGACTCACGAGTGGGAATGAGCAGTTCTTC CASSSRLTSGNEQFF
NA TRBJ1-2 TRBV5-4 NA TGTGCCAGCAGCTTGGACAGGGAAGGCTACACCTTC CASSLDREGYTF
NA TRBJ2-2 TRBV18 NA TGTGCCAGCTCACCAAGCGCGAACACCGGGGAGCTGTTTTTT CASSPSANTGELFF
NA TRBJ1-2 TRBV6-6 TRBD1 TGTGCCAGCAGTGCGGACAGGGACTATGGCTACACCTTC CASSADRDYGYTF
NA TRBJ2-7 TRBV6-1 NA TGTGCCAGCGGAACAGGCTACGAGCAGTACTTC CASGTGYEQYF
NA TRBJ2-3 TRBV7-6 TRBD2 TGTGCCAGTAGTGGCCTAGCGGAAGTGACAGATACGCAGTATTTT CASSGLAEVTDTQYF
NA TRBJ1-1 TRBV9 TRBD1 TGTGCCAGCAGCCGGACAGGCCGTGAAGCTTTCTTT CASSRTGREAFF
NA TRBJ2-2 TRBV6-1 TRBD2 TGTGCCAGCAGTGCGGGACTAGCGGGAGTGTTAACCGGGGAGCTGTTTTTT CASSAGLAGVLTGELFF
NA TRBJ2-1 TRBV18 TRBD2 TGTGCCAGCTCACCCGGACTAGCGGGGAACAATGAGCAGTTCTTC CASSPGLAGNNEQFF
NA TRBJ2-2 TRBV5-6 TRBD2 TGTGCCAGCAGCTTGGGACTAGCCCCCGGGGAGCTGTTTTTT CASSLGLAPGELFF
NA TRBJ2-2 TRBV28 NA TGTGCCAGCGCGGAGGGCCCGAACACCGGGGAGCTGTTTTTT CASAEGPNTGELFF
NA TRBJ2-3 TRBV9 TRBD2 TGTGCCAGCAGCCCACCCCCGGGGCGGGAGCCGGATACGCAGTATTTT CASSPPPGREPDTQYF
NA TRBJ2-7 TRBV9 NA TGTGCCAGCAGCGACCCCAGGCAGGGTGGCCCCTACGAGCAGTACTTC CASSDPRQGGPYEQYF
NA TRBJ2-1 TRBV4-3 NA TGCGCCAGCAGCCAAGAAGGTCCTAGCGCCCATGAGCAGTTCTTC CASSQEGPSAHEQFF